Following are 14 T cell receptor beta chains from one sample sequenced in a study of blood T cell repertoires in COVID-19. Method: immunoSEQ multiplex PCR; TCRdb's copy keeps in-frame clones and lacks some. Of 45,000 to 60,000 clones in the sample, 88% were seen once. Sequenced sample: peripheral blood. Receptor source: a man in his fifties or sixties with active COVID-19.

J is TRBJ2-5 and V is TRBV27; TRBD2 agrees at 9 bases. The CDR3 is 13 residues long. From germline, CDR1 is MNHEY and CDR2 SMNVEV (reference sequence). V shed 8 bases and J 6 bases; nucleotides not matched to a gene: 7. CDR3 sequence reads: CASFSGSRKTQYF. The CDR3 DNA reads as TGTGCCAGCTTTAGCGGGAGTAGAAAGACCCAGTACTTC.

The rearrangement uses TRBV6-5 and TRBJ1-1; a possible D gene is TRBD1 (6 bases). Per the germline V gene, CDR1 is MNHEY and CDR2 is SVGAGI. With 0 bases removed from V and 13 bases from J, the gap between germline ends came to 21 bases. This CDR3 contains 15 residues. CDR3 in DNA: TGTGCCAGCAGTTACTCGTTGGGGCAAGGGGGTGTTGTTTTCTTT. Its translation is CASSYSLGQGGVVFF.

The gene calls are TRBV24-1 and TRBJ2-1; TRBD2 might be the D (6 bases). There are 14 residues in the CDR3. V lost 5 bases and J lost 2, with 9 bases in between. Germline V gives CDR1 KGHDR, CDR2 SFDVKD. The CDR3: CATSVGGAYNEQFF. CDR3 bases: TGTGCCACCAGTGTGGGGGGAGCCTACAATGAGCAGTTCTTC.

The rearrangement uses TRBV19 and TRBJ2-2; 7 bases line up with TRBD2. J was trimmed by 1 base and V by 7 bases; bases with no gene match: 6. Per germline, CDR1 LNHDA and CDR2 SQIVND (reference sequence). This CDR3 region has 15 residues. The CDR3 DNA reads TGTGCCAGTAACCGCCCGGGAGGGAACACCGGGGAGCTGTTTTTT. Its translation: CASNRPGGNTGELFF.

The chain employs TRBV19 and TRBJ2-7; 8 positions match TRBD1. Germline assignment: CDR1 LNHDA and CDR2 SQIVND (reference sequence). The CDR3 is made up of 14 amino acids. After removal of 6 bases from V and 6 bases from J, the junction contained 10 bases not matched to a gene. The CDR3 sequence: CASRPGTGGSEQYF. The CDR3 DNA reads as TGTGCCAGTAGACCCGGGACAGGAGGGTCCGAGCAGTACTTC.

This clone was picked up one time. The chain is built from TRBV5-1 and TRBJ1-3; TRBD1 aligns across 8 bases. Germline lookup yields CDR1 SGHRS and CDR2 YFSETQ. V shed 1 base and J 2 bases; nucleotides not matched to a gene: 11. The CDR3 is 18 amino acids. CDR3 nucleotide sequence: TGCGCCAGCAGCTTGTCGGGCTCGACGACAGGGGCTGGAAACACCATATATTTT. Its translation is CASSLSGSTTGAGNTIYF.

The chain has TRBV5-1 and TRBJ2-1, with D possibly TRBD1 on 6 matching bases. The V gene's germline CDR1 is SGHRS and CDR2 YFSETQ. The CDR3 consists of 15 residues. V lost 1 base to trimming and J lost 4 bases, with 12 bases between them. The CDR3 spells CASSLLAGEYNEQFF. CDR3 bases: TGCGCCAGCAGCTTGTTGGCAGGGGAGTACAATGAGCAGTTCTTC.

This chain links TRBV5-1 with TRBJ1-1, with D uncertain. With 5 bases removed from V and 0 bases from J, the gap between germline ends came to 8 bases. This CDR3 comprises 13 residues. The germline V gene has CDR1 SGHRS and CDR2 YFSETQ. This CDR3 is CASRGPMNTEAFF. CDR3 coding DNA: TGCGCCAGCAGGGGCCCCATGAACACTGAAGCTTTCTTT.

The chain carries TRBV11-2 and TRBJ1-2; the D gene is possibly TRBD1 (5 bases). This CDR3 has 12 residues. V lost 4 bases to trimming and J lost 8 bases, with 11 bases between them. CDR1 is SGHAT, CDR2 FQNNGV, per germline. The CDR3 DNA is TGTGCCAGCAGCTCCAGGGCGGAAGGCTACACCTTC. It encodes CASSSRAEGYTF.

V usage is TRBV27 and J usage is TRBJ2-5; the match to TRBD1 covers 8 bases. The V gene's germline CDR1 is MNHEY and CDR2 SMNVEV (reference sequence). V was clipped by 7 bases and J by 5 bases; unmatched bases: 15. CDR3 length: 16 residues. CDR3 coding DNA: TGTGCCAGCAAAAATCGGGGACAGGAGCAGGAGGAGACCCAGTACTTC. This translates into CASKNRGQEQEETQYF.

A single count supports this clone. The V and J genes are TRBV6-5 and TRBJ1-3; D is perhaps TRBD1 (6 bases). CDR1 and CDR2 (germline): MNHEY, SVGAGI. This CDR3 spans 15 amino acids. V lost 5 bases and J 0 bases, leaving 11 bases between the germline ends. CDR3 sequence: CASSTHRASGNTIYF. CDR3 DNA sequence: TGTGCCAGCAGTACCCACAGGGCCTCTGGAAACACCATATATTTT.

J is TRBJ2-7 and V is TRBV6-5; unclear D gene. There are 11 residues in the CDR3. Trimming cost V 11 bases and J 2 bases, with 10 bases left between them. The germline gives CDR1 MNHEY, CDR2 SVGAGI. The CDR3, as DNA: TGTGCCGGGCCCCCCCCCTACGAGCAGTACGTC. It specifies CAGPPPYEQYV.

The chain has TRBV6-6 and TRBJ2-2; 7 bases agree with TRBD1. The CDR3 extends over 16 amino acids. The germline V gene has CDR1 MNHNY and CDR2 SVGAGI (reference sequence). The V and J ends lost 4 bases and 4 bases, in that order; junction bases with no gene match: 9. The DNA of the CDR3 is TGTGCCAGCAGTTCCCCGGGACAGCGGTTCACCGGGGAGCTGTTTTTT. This codes for CASSSPGQRFTGELFF.

J is TRBJ1-1 and V is TRBV6-5; D not resolved. The CDR3 runs 12 residues. The germline gives CDR1 MNHEY, CDR2 SVGAGI. With 11 bases removed from V and 2 bases from J, the gap between germline ends came to 12 bases. Here the CDR3 DNA reads TGTGCCTCTTCGGCGGGCAACACTGAAGCTTTCTTT. Its protein is CASSAGNTEAFF.